The clone carrying this T cell receptor beta chain has only one observation. Its target is unknown. This specimen belongs to a study of immune evolution from preneoplasia to lung adenocarcinoma. Broader study findings: Clonality was highest in normal lung, lower in later-stage lesions apparently. Normal lung had the highest top T cell clone frequencies.

The germline V gene has CDR1 ENHRY and CDR2 SYGVKD. The CDR3 spans 17 residues. V lost 4 bases to trimming and J lost 4 bases; unmatched junction nucleotides: 5. Assay: immunoSEQ multiplex PCR; the TCRdb copy retains only in-frame clones and omits some. Counted here are thousands of clones, 84% occurring once; the ten biggest clones make up 2.5% to 3.5%. V is TRBV10-3 and J is TRBJ2-1, with 15 bases that match TRBD2. What was sequenced was FFPE lung adenocarcinoma in situ tissue. This sequence was found in a donor older than 65 with lung adenocarcinoma. The CDR3: CAISARTSGRGYNEQFF. The CDR3 nucleotides read TGTGCCATCAGTGCCCGGACTAGCGGGAGGGGGTACAATGAGCAGTTCTTC.